These 16 T cell receptor beta chains share one sample of origin, sequenced in a study of cytomegalovirus exposure and HLA in healthy donors. 60 Vbeta and 13 Jbeta primers were used in PCR. Data came from immunoSEQ multiplex PCR; TCRdb stores just in-frame clones and leaves some out. The sample has 200,000 to 250,000 clones, about 85% seen once. Sequencing was done on a sample of PBMCs. The receptors were gathered from a human donor in good health.

The rearrangement uses TRBV9 and TRBJ2-3; the match to TRBD2 covers 8 bases. Germline V gene lookup returns CDR1 SGDLS and CDR2 YYNGEE. CDR3 length: 18 residues. Trimming at V came to 4 bases and at J to 3 bases, leaving 16 bases not matched to a gene. CDR3: CASSPRTSPNPKTDTQYF. The CDR3 bases are TGTGCCAGCAGCCCTCGGACTAGCCCCAACCCTAAGACAGATACGCAGTATTTT.

The rearrangement links TRBV27 to TRBJ2-5; 8 nucleotides agree with TRBD1. Germline V gene data show CDR1 as MNHEY and CDR2 as SMNVEV (reference sequence). This CDR3 contains 13 residues. V trimming: 6 bases; J trimming: 4 bases; junction bases outside the gene matches: 4. CDR3 in amino acids: CASSSGQGETQYF. The CDR3 DNA reads as TGTGCCAGCAGCTCTGGACAGGGAGAGACCCAGTACTTC.

J is TRBJ1-5 and V is TRBV7-8, with a tentative D call TRBD1 (5 bases). In germline, CDR1 is SGHVS, CDR2 FQNEAQ. Between the trimmed V and J ends, which lost 5 bases and 0 bases, there was a span of 11 bases. The CDR3 sequence is 15 residues long. CDR3 protein: CASSLQGYSNQPQHF. The CDR3 DNA reads TGTGCCAGCAGCCTCCAGGGATATAGCAATCAGCCCCAGCATTTT.

V and J are TRBV9 and TRBJ2-1; 9 positions match TRBD2. The CDR3 runs to 16 residues. Germline trimming cut 0 bases from V and 10 bases from J; bases unmatched to any gene: 11. Germline CDR1 reads SGDLS; CDR2 reads YYNGEE. The CDR3 here is CASSVEGSGSRGEQFF. The CDR3 DNA sequence: TGTGCCAGCAGCGTAGAAGGTAGCGGGAGCCGGGGGGAGCAGTTCTTC.

The chain is built from TRBV5-1 and TRBJ2-3; 7 nucleotides line up with TRBD2. The length of the CDR3 is 15 residues. Germline CDR1 and CDR2: SGHRS and YFSETQ. The V segment lost 1 base and the J segment 4 bases; nucleotides outside the gene matches: 6. CDR3 nucleotide sequence: TGCGCCAGCAGCTTGACGCGGGAGAAGTCAGATACGCAGTATTTT. Its translation is CASSLTREKSDTQYF.

CDR3 in amino acids: CASSGGPGNQPQHF. The CDR3 DNA reads TGTGCCAGCAGCGGGGGGCCAGGCAATCAGCCCCAGCATTTT. V usage is TRBV6-5 and J usage is TRBJ1-5; D possibly corresponds to TRBD1 (6 bases). The V end was cut by 6 bases, the J end by 2 bases, with 11 bases between. CDR3 size: 14 residues. From germline, CDR1 is MNHEY and CDR2 SVGAGI.

The J gene is TRBJ1-4, the V gene TRBV5-4; 11 nucleotides align to TRBD1. This CDR3 region has 16 residues. V was pared by 3 bases and J by 10 bases, with 11 bases of the junction left unmatched. Per the germline V gene, CDR1 is SGHNT and CDR2 is YYREEE (reference sequence). The DNA for the CDR3 is TGTGCCAGCAGCTCTTACTCGGACAGGGGGCACCGAAAACTGTTTTTT. Translated: CASSSYSDRGHRKLFF.

The chain carries TRBV6-1 and TRBJ2-5, with TRBD2 matching over 9 bases. The J call is in doubt because the DNA end fits TRBJ2-7 better. The CDR3 consists of 15 residues. CDR1 is MNHNS, CDR2 SASEGT, per germline. Here the CDR3 reads CASRGSGRSLDEQYF. The CDR3 coding sequence is TGTGCCAGCAGAGGCAGCGGGAGGTCGTTGGACGAGCAGTACTTC.

To note about this clone: A junction boundary mismatches the germline segment, possibly from a read error. V usage is TRBV4-1 and J usage is TRBJ1-1; D unresolved. Germline V CDR1 and CDR2: MGHRA, YSYEKL. CDR3 length: 15 amino acids. CDR3 amino acids: CASSQDLGGNAEAFF. The CDR3 DNA reads TGCGCCAGCAGCCAAGATCTTGGAGGGAACGCTGAAGCTTTCTTT.

V is TRBV29-1 and J is TRBJ2-7; a possible D gene is TRBD1 (6 bases). CDR3 size: 13 residues. V lost 0 bases and J 4 bases, leaving 10 bases between the germline ends. Germline CDR1 is SQVTM and CDR2 is ANQGSEA. CDR3 in amino acids: CSVEDAQGYEQYF. The CDR3 nucleotides read TGCAGCGTTGAAGATGCACAGGGATACGAGCAGTACTTC.

The V call is TRBV27, the J call TRBJ1-2, with D maybe TRBD1 (6 bases). The CDR3 spans 19 residues. V gave up 6 bases and J gave up 0 bases, with 26 bases separating them. Germline V lookup: CDR1 MNHEY, CDR2 SMNVEV (reference sequence). As DNA, the CDR3 is TGTGCCAGCAGCCCACTCATTAACCGTAACAGGGTTCCTAACTATGGCTACACCTTC. Encoded protein: CASSPLINRNRVPNYGYTF.

The chain joins TRBV2 to TRBJ2-7, with D unclear. CDR3 length: 14 residues. Trimming removed 8 bases at V and 1 base at J, with 15 bases between. Germline CDR1 SNHLY, CDR2 FYNNEI. In nucleotides, the CDR3 is TGTGCCAGCCTAGACTCGTATAAGTCCTACGAGCAGTACTTC. Translated: CASLDSYKSYEQYF. Drawing the rest from reference TRBV2 and TRBJ2-7, the complete variable domain is EPEVTQTPSHQVTQMGQEVILRCVPISNHLYFYWYRQILGQKVEFLVSFYNNEISEKSEIFDDQFSVERPDGSNFTLKIRSTKLEDSAMYFCASLDSYKSYEQYFGPGTRLTVT.

The gene calls are TRBV2 and TRBJ2-6; 7 bases match TRBD1. V lost 5 bases to trimming and J lost 2 bases; unmatched junction nucleotides: 3. The CDR3 loop spans 15 amino acids. CDR1 SNHLY and CDR2 FYNNEI come from the germline V gene. As DNA, the CDR3 is TGTGCCAGCAGTCAAGACAGGGCTGGGGCCAACGTCCTGACTTTC. The encoded protein is CASSQDRAGANVLTF.

The rearrangement joins TRBV19 to TRBJ2-7, with D possibly TRBD2 on 5 matching bases. The CDR3 covers 12 residues. V was clipped by 3 bases and J by 6 bases, with 9 bases between them. The V gene's germline CDR1 is LNHDA and CDR2 SQIVND (reference sequence). CDR3 nucleotides: TGTGCCAGTAGTATGGGAGAGGGCGAGCAGTACTTC. It yields the protein CASSMGEGEQYF.

The J gene is TRBJ2-4, the V gene TRBV2, with D possibly matching TRBD1 (6 bases). V dropped 2 bases and J dropped 6 bases, with 11 bases sitting between them. Germline V gene sequence: CDR1 SNHLY, CDR2 FYNNEI. The CDR3 consists of 14 residues. The CDR3 protein is CASSELRGRNIQYF. CDR3 bases: TGTGCCAGCAGTGAATTAAGGGGGAGAAACATTCAGTACTTC.

This clone was detected only a few times. The chain couples TRBV5-1 to TRBJ1-4; no definite D call. The V end was cut by 5 bases, the J end by 6 bases, with 11 bases between. The CDR3 contains 13 residues. Per the germline V gene, CDR1 is SGHRS and CDR2 is YFSETQ. The CDR3 is CASRGEYDEKLFF. The CDR3 DNA is TGCGCCAGCAGGGGAGAGTATGATGAAAAACTGTTTTTT.